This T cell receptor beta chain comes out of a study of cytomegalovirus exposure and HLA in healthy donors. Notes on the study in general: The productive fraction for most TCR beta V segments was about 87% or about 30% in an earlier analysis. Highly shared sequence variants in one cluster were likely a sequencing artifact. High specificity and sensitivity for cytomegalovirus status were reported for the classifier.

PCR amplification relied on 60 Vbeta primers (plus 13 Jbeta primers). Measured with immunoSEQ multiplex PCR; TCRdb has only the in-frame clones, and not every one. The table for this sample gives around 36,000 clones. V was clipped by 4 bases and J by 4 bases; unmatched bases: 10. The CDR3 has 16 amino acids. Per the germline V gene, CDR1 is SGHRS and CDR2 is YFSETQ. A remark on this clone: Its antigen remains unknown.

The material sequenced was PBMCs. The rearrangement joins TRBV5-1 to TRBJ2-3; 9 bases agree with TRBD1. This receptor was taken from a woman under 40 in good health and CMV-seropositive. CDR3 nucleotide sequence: TGCGCCAGCAGCCTCGTTACAGGGGGCTCAGCAGATACGCAGTATTTT. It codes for CASSLVTGGSADTQYF.